The 20 T cell receptor beta chains given below trace back to one sample, sequenced in a study of shared clonotypes between healthy human individuals. Produced via immunoSEQ multiplex PCR; TCRdb's table is partial and in-frame only. The data contain around 700,000 clones, 74% of them singletons. Sequencing input: memory CD4+ T cells sorted from blood. The sample's subset: CD45RA-negative fraction. These receptors all stem from a woman younger than 45 in good health.

The CDR3 region is CASSGKTSLLDTQYF. Written as DNA, the CDR3 is TGTGCCAGCAGCGGGAAGACTAGTCTTCTGGATACGCAGTATTTT. This rearrangement joins TRBV9 to TRBJ2-3, with D tentatively TRBD2 (6 bases). The germline V gene has CDR1 SGDLS and CDR2 YYNGEE. The length of the CDR3 is 15 residues. Trimming removed 3 bases at V and 6 bases at J, with 17 bases between.

There are a few counts of this clone. V usage is TRBV4-2 and J usage is TRBJ2-7; D gene ambiguous. Germline V lookup: CDR1 LGHNA, CDR2 YNFKEQ. This CDR3 comprises 14 residues. V was cut by 5 bases and J by 6 bases, with 17 bases left in between. CDR3 sequence: CASSLEYMGREQYF. The CDR3 nucleotides read TGTGCCAGCAGCTTGGAATATATGGGCCGCGAGCAGTACTTC.

The chain recombines TRBV19 with TRBJ2-3; tentatively, D is TRBD2 (5 bases). CDR3 length: 13 amino acids. Germline-derived CDR1 and CDR2 are LNHDA and SQIVND (reference sequence). Between the trimmed V and J ends, which lost 4 bases and 2 bases, there was a span of 7 bases. This chain's CDR3 is CASSSGLTDTQYF. In DNA, the CDR3 is TGTGCCAGTAGTAGCGGACTCACAGATACGCAGTATTTT.

The gene calls are TRBV7-9 and TRBJ2-7, with 8 bases fitting TRBD1. Germline V gives CDR1 SEHNR, CDR2 FQNEAQ (reference sequence). This CDR3 has 14 residues. V shed 5 bases, J shed 2 bases, and the junction held 5 bases outside the gene matches. Here the CDR3 reads CASSPGTGPYEQYF. The DNA for the CDR3 is TGTGCCAGCAGCCCCGGGACAGGCCCCTACGAGCAGTACTTC.

This clone has a handful of counts. The CDR3, as DNA: TGTGCCACCGAGACAGGGGGGATCGCAGATACGCAGTATTTT. Protein: CATETGGIADTQYF. The V call is TRBV2, the J call TRBJ2-3; 9 nucleotides align to TRBD1. V gave up 10 bases and J gave up 4 bases; unmatched junction bases: 9. Germline V gives CDR1 SNHLY, CDR2 FYNNEI. This CDR3 has 14 amino acids.

The CDR3 nucleotides read TGTGCCAGCAGCTTACGGGGCCAGGACGGCGAGCAGTACTTC. Its translation is CASSLRGQDGEQYF. This sequence joins TRBV7-8 and TRBJ2-7; D may correspond to TRBD1 or TRBD2 (5 bases each). This CDR3 has 14 amino acids. Trimming pared 2 bases from V and 6 bases from J, leaving 14 bases between. Germline assignment: CDR1 SGHVS and CDR2 FQNEAQ.

The V gene is TRBV11-2, the J gene TRBJ2-2; 8 bases map to TRBD1. Germline V gene sequence: CDR1 SGHAT, CDR2 FQNNGV. Trimming removed 1 base from V and 3 bases from J; junction bases left unmatched: 4. CDR3 length equals 16 residues. For the CDR3, the DNA is TGTGCCAGCAGCTTAGGGGCAGGGGGCTACACCGGGGAGCTGTTTTTT. Translation gives CASSLGAGGYTGELFF.

The chain recombines TRBV7-9 with TRBJ2-5; 7 bases agree with TRBD1. The CDR3 loop spans 13 amino acids. CDR1 is SEHNR, CDR2 FQNEAQ, per germline (reference sequence). The ends lost 5 bases at V and 7 bases at J; junction bases unmatched: 7. CDR3 coding DNA: TGTGCCAGCAGCCAGGACAAGGGGGCGACCCAGTACTTC. Amino acid sequence: CASSQDKGATQYF.

V and J are TRBV19 and TRBJ1-2; D is ambiguous. V was trimmed by 6 bases and J by 0 bases, leaving 8 bases between them. The germline V gene has CDR1 LNHDA and CDR2 SQIVND (reference sequence). CDR3 length: 13 amino acids. CDR3: CASRETANYGYTF. The CDR3 DNA reads as TGTGCCAGTAGGGAAACAGCTAACTATGGCTACACCTTC.

This clone was counted many times. The chain employs TRBV27 and TRBJ1-1; a possible D gene is TRBD1 (5 bases). CDR3 length: 14 amino acids. The germline V and J ends were trimmed by 4 bases and 1 base, with 10 bases remaining between them. Germline CDR1 and CDR2: MNHEY and SMNVEV (reference sequence). CDR3 sequence: CASSYQGSNTEAFF. CDR3 bases: TGTGCCAGCAGTTATCAGGGTTCGAACACTGAAGCTTTCTTT.

In regard to this clone: This CDR3 is also generated by other DNA sequences in the sample. The chain employs TRBV27 and TRBJ2-6; no clear D. The CDR3 is 14 amino acids. Trimming pared 6 bases from V and 0 bases from J, leaving 6 bases between. CDR1 is MNHEY and CDR2 is SMNVEV in the germline V gene (reference sequence). Here the CDR3 DNA reads TGTGCCAGCAGCCCGAACTCTGGGGCCAACGTCCTGACTTTC. This translates into CASSPNSGANVLTF.

This chain's CDR3 is CASSLGGTGGHTEAFF. CDR3 DNA: TGTGCCAGCAGCTTGGGCGGGACAGGGGGACACACTGAAGCTTTCTTT. This rearrangement joins TRBV5-4 to TRBJ1-1, with TRBD1 identical over 11 bases. Germline CDR1 is SGHNT and CDR2 is YYREEE (reference sequence). The V and J ends lost 0 bases and 3 bases, in that order; junction bases with no gene match: 4. This CDR3 contains 16 residues.

Only a few counts were recorded for this clone. The CDR3 region has the DNA TGTGCCACCAGCAGAGATCTGGGGCGGGAGACCCAGTACTTC. Amino acids: CATSRDLGRETQYF. The chain has TRBV15 and TRBJ2-5; D is perhaps TRBD1 (5 bases). In germline, CDR1 is LNHNV, CDR2 YYDKDF (reference sequence). The CDR3 has 14 amino acids. The V end lost 0 bases, the J end lost 5 bases, and 10 bases lay between the germline ends. Full variable domain (outside the CDR3, taken from reference TRBV15 and TRBJ2-5): DAMVIQNPRYQVTQFGKPVTLSCSQTLNHNVMYWYQQKSSQAPKLLFHYYDKDFNNEADTPDNFQSRRPNTSFCFLDIRSPGLGDTAMYLCATSRDLGRETQYFGPGTRLLVL.

The chain couples TRBV7-9 to TRBJ2-5; the match to TRBD2 covers 7 bases. CDR3 size: 14 residues. V dropped 3 bases and J dropped 2; count of bases not matched to a gene: 3. The germline V gene encodes CDR1 SEHNR and CDR2 FQNEAQ (reference sequence). CDR3 DNA sequence: TGTGCCAGCAGCTTCAGGACTAGACAAGAGACCCAGTACTTC. Translated, it gives CASSFRTRQETQYF.

The chain employs TRBV6-5 and TRBJ1-1, with D possibly being TRBD1 (5 bases). The CDR3 is 15 residues long. V was cut by 7 bases and J by 1 base, with 16 bases left in between. Germline CDR1 is MNHEY and CDR2 is SVGAGI. The chain's CDR3 is CASNHIGGANTEAFF. CDR3 nucleotides: TGTGCCAGCAATCATATCGGGGGAGCGAACACTGAAGCTTTCTTT.

The chain couples TRBV10-2 to TRBJ1-2, with D unresolved. CDR3 length equals 14 residues. Trimming took 0 bases from V and 6 from J, leaving 11 bases between them. Germline values: CDR1 WSHSY, CDR2 SAAADI. As DNA, the CDR3 is TGCGCCAGCAGTGAGTCAGGACGGAGGAATGGCTACACCTTC. Its protein product is CASSESGRRNGYTF.

This rearrangement joins TRBV28 to TRBJ2-1; D gene uncertain. V shed 6 bases and J shed 0 bases, with 6 bases lying between them. The CDR3 covers 13 residues. CDR1 and CDR2 (germline): MDHEN, SYDVKM. CDR3 bases: TGTGCCAGCAGAGGTCCCTCCTACAATGAGCAGTTCTTC. Translating gives CASRGPSYNEQFF.

This clone was recorded at least ten times. The gene calls are TRBV15 and TRBJ1-1; D gene unclear. Germline CDR1 reads LNHNV; CDR2 reads YYDKDF (reference sequence). V was pared by 0 bases and J by 4 bases, with 3 bases between. CDR3 length: 12 residues. The CDR3, as DNA: TGTGCCACCAGCAGAGATAGCACTGAAGCTTTCTTT. Amino acid sequence: CATSRDSTEAFF. Variable domain in full (rest from reference TRBV15 and TRBJ1-1): DAMVIQNPRYQVTQFGKPVTLSCSQTLNHNVMYWYQQKSSQAPKLLFHYYDKDFNNEADTPDNFQSRRPNTSFCFLDIRSPGLGDTAMYLCATSRDSTEAFFGQGTRLTVV.

Of note for this clone: Other DNA sequences in this specimen translate into the identical CDR3. This chain joins TRBV5-1 and TRBJ1-1; 7 nucleotides agree with TRBD1. CDR3 length: 14 residues. Germline V lookup: CDR1 SGHRS, CDR2 YFSETQ. V was pared by 4 bases and J by 4 bases, with 7 bases of the junction left unmatched. The CDR3 nucleotides read TGCGCCAGCAGCCCTGGACAGGAGGGCACTGAAGCTTTCTTT. This translates into CASSPGQEGTEAFF.

The chain's CDR3 is CASSEPGLGGTGELFF. CDR3 bases: TGTGCCAGCAGTGAACCGGGACTAGGCGGCACCGGGGAGCTGTTTTTT. The J gene is TRBJ2-2, the V gene TRBV6-1, with 8 bases matching TRBD2. Germline V gene data show CDR1 as MNHNS and CDR2 as SASEGT. The junction had 6 bases not matched to a gene; V was cut back by 2 bases and J by 4 bases. The CDR3 is made up of 16 amino acids.